The 16 T cell receptor beta chains below all came from one sample that was sequenced in a study of blood T cell repertoires in COVID-19. Clones were read by immunoSEQ multiplex PCR, and TCRdb kept only the in-frame ones, dropping some. The sample lists over 400,000 clones; more than 80% were seen once. The sequenced material came from peripheral blood. The source of these receptors is a woman younger than 45 with active or convalescent COVID-19.

This sequence joins TRBV7-7 and TRBJ2-3, with 7 positions matching TRBD1. V shed 1 base, J shed 3 bases, and the junction held 4 bases outside the gene matches. The CDR3 extends over 15 amino acids. Germline V gene sequence: CDR1 SSHAT, CDR2 FNYEAQ (reference sequence). DNA for the CDR3: TGTGCCAGCAGCTTAGGGGGACAGCTTACAGATACGCAGTATTTT. Its protein product is CASSLGGQLTDTQYF.

The rearrangement joins TRBV21-1 to TRBJ1-5. TRBV21-1 is noted as a pseudogene. The CDR3 has 11 amino acids. The CDR3 DNA is TGTGCCAGCCCCTTGAATCAGCCCCAGCATTTT. It is translated as CASPLNQPQHF.

V is TRBV5-1 and J is TRBJ2-3; 9 positions agree with TRBD2. The CDR3 sequence is 16 residues long. Germline values: CDR1 SGHRS, CDR2 YFSETQ. Trimming cost V 0 bases and J 2 bases; bases outside gene matches: 4. This CDR3 is CASSLGSGGNTDTQYF. As DNA, the CDR3 is TGCGCCAGCAGCTTGGGTAGCGGGGGTAACACAGATACGCAGTATTTT.

This clone was observed once. Other DNA sequences in this sample translate to the same CDR3. The CDR3 coding sequence is TGCGCCAGCAGCTTGTTGACAGGGCAAGAGACCCAGTACTTC. It yields the protein CASSLLTGQETQYF. The chain recombines TRBV5-1 with TRBJ2-5; the match to TRBD1 covers 7 bases. Germline V gene lookup returns CDR1 SGHRS and CDR2 YFSETQ. The junction had 2 bases not matched to a gene; V was cut back by 1 base and J by 2 bases. The CDR3 length is 14 residues.

V gene TRBV10-3 combines with J gene TRBJ1-2, with D hard to call. The germline gives CDR1 ENHRY, CDR2 SYGVKD. The CDR3 spans 13 residues. Trimming took 8 bases from V and 4 from J, leaving 14 bases between them. CDR3 residues: CAIANGSPYGYTF. CDR3 DNA: TGTGCCATCGCAAACGGGAGCCCCTATGGCTACACCTTC.

J is TRBJ1-2 and V is TRBV7-9, with 7 positions matching TRBD1. Per the germline V gene, CDR1 is SEHNR and CDR2 is FQNEAQ (reference sequence). CDR3 length: 18 residues. V lost 2 bases to trimming and J lost 0 bases; unmatched junction nucleotides: 12. The DNA for the CDR3 is TGTGCCAGCAGCTTACTCCGCCCCACAGGGGAAGCTAACTATGGCTACACCTTC. Protein: CASSLLRPTGEANYGYTF.

The chain employs TRBV5-1 and TRBJ2-2, with 10 nucleotides matching TRBD2. The CDR3 runs to 17 residues. Germline CDR1 and CDR2: SGHRS and YFSETQ. V gave up 4 bases and J gave up 3 bases; unmatched junction bases: 9. In DNA, the CDR3 is TGCGCCAGCAGCCCAATAGCGGGGGGTCCGGACACCGGGGAGCTGTTTTTT. As protein: CASSPIAGGPDTGELFF.

The rearrangement joins TRBV30 to TRBJ2-3, with 11 positions matching TRBD2. Germline CDR1 and CDR2: GTSNPN and SVGIG (reference sequence). CDR3 length: 15 amino acids. V lost 0 bases to trimming and J lost 1 base; unmatched junction nucleotides: 0. Here the CDR3 DNA reads TGTGCCTGGAGTGTACTAGCGGGAGGCACAGATACGCAGTATTTT. The encoded protein is CAWSVLAGGTDTQYF.

The chain recombines TRBV19 with TRBJ1-1, with D possibly being TRBD1 (5 bases). This CDR3 contains 13 residues. In germline, CDR1 is LNHDA, CDR2 SQIVND (reference sequence). Trimming removed 3 bases from V and 6 bases from J, with 11 bases in between. The CDR3 protein is CASSMSGYSEAFF. CDR3 in DNA: TGTGCCAGTAGTATGTCAGGGTACTCTGAAGCTTTCTTT.

This chain connects TRBV18 to TRBJ1-1; weak D call: TRBD1 (6 bases). CDR1 KGHSH and CDR2 LQKENI come from the germline V gene. V was shortened by 7 bases and J by 0 bases, with 30 bases between the two germline ends. The CDR3 consists of 20 residues. The CDR3 DNA is TGTGCCAGCTTACGCTTAGACACTACGGGACAAAAGACCATGAACACTGAAGCTTTCTTT. Translation: CASLRLDTTGQKTMNTEAFF. The complete variable domain, with remaining parts taken from reference TRBV18 and TRBJ1-1, reads NAGVMQNPRHLVRRRGQEARLRCSPMKGHSHVYWYRQLPEEGLKFMVYLQKENIIDESGMPKERFSAEFPKEGPSILRIQQVVRGDSAAYFCASLRLDTTGQKTMNTEAFFGQGTRLTVV.

This clone was seen repeatedly, ten times or more. The gene calls are TRBV11-1 and TRBJ2-5, with a tentative D call TRBD1 (6 bases). Trimming stripped 8 bases from V and 1 base from J, with 11 bases between. CDR3 length: 13 amino acids. Germline CDR1 reads SGHAT; CDR2 reads FQDESV (reference sequence). The CDR3 region is CASGIQGQETQYF. The CDR3 nucleotides are TGTGCCAGCGGTATACAGGGCCAAGAGACCCAGTACTTC.

The chain's CDR3 is CSASDPSVSQPQHF. As DNA, the CDR3 is TGCAGTGCTAGTGATCCTTCGGTTTCTCAGCCCCAGCATTTT. The V gene is TRBV20-1, the J gene TRBJ1-5; D remains unclear. Germline CDR1 is DFQATT and CDR2 is SNEGSKA (reference sequence). The V and J ends lost 3 bases and 6 bases respectively, with 15 bases between them. CDR3 size: 14 residues.

This clone turned up a few times. V is TRBV6-2 or TRBV6-3 and J is TRBJ1-1; D is perhaps TRBD1 (5 bases). The germline V gene encodes CDR1 MNHEY and CDR2 SVGEGT. The V end lost 2 bases, the J end lost 1 base, and 11 bases lay between the germline ends. This CDR3 contains 15 residues. CDR3 sequence reads: CASSYATRANTEAFF. DNA for the CDR3: TGTGCCAGCAGTTACGCGACCAGGGCGAACACTGAAGCTTTCTTT.

This chain uses TRBV2 with TRBJ2-7, with D possibly being TRBD1 (6 bases). Trimming removed 6 bases from V and 11 bases from J, with 14 bases in between. CDR3 length: 11 residues. Germline values: CDR1 SNHLY, CDR2 FYNNEI. The CDR3 protein is CASSPTGRKYF. The CDR3 DNA sequence: TGTGCCAGCAGCCCGACAGGTCGCAAGTACTTC.

This rearrangement joins TRBV2 to TRBJ2-5; TRBD2 is a possible D gene (6 bases). CDR3 size: 15 residues. V shed 7 bases and J shed 5 bases, with 20 bases lying between them. Germline V CDR1 and CDR2: SNHLY, FYNNEI. The CDR3 DNA follows: TGTGCCAGCACCTTGCAGGGTGGTGGGGGGGAGACCCAGTACTTC. Translation: CASTLQGGGGETQYF.

V is TRBV5-4 and J is TRBJ2-1; TRBD2 matches 8 bases. V lost 0 bases, J lost 4 bases, and 12 bases stayed unmatched. CDR3 size: 18 residues. Germline V lookup: CDR1 SGHNT, CDR2 YYREEE (reference sequence). The CDR3 is CASSLVSVSGGIYNEQFF. The DNA of the CDR3 is TGTGCCAGCAGCTTGGTGTCGGTGAGCGGGGGAATTTACAATGAGCAGTTCTTC. The full variable domain, in which reference TRBV5-4 and TRBJ2-1 provide the parts outside the CDR3, is ETGVTQSPTHLIKTRGQQVTLRCSSQSGHNTVSWYQQALGQGPQFIFQYYREEENGRGNFPPRFSGLQFPNYSSELNVNALELDDSALYLCASSLVSVSGGIYNEQFFGPGTRLTVL.